This T cell receptor (beta chain) comes out of a study of T cells in narcolepsy. Measured with immunoSEQ multiplex PCR; TCRdb has only the in-frame clones, and not every one. The table lists 30,000 to 35,000 clones, less than 90% of them singletons. The receptor's source is a human donor with narcolepsy. Sequences were obtained from CD45RA- memory CD4+ T cells from PBMCs.

This CDR3 reads CATSRDRSGRETQYF. The CDR3 DNA reads TGTGCCACCAGCAGAGATCGAAGCGGGAGAGAGACCCAGTACTTC. The rearrangement joins TRBV15 to TRBJ2-5; 8 bases match TRBD2. The V gene end was trimmed by 0 bases and the J gene end by 4 bases; junction bases not matched to a gene: 4. The germline V gene has CDR1 LNHNV and CDR2 YYDKDF (reference sequence). There are 15 residues in the CDR3.